The next 10 T cell receptor beta chains were all read from a single sample in a study of OX40 agonist ivuxolimab in advanced cancers. The protocol was immunoSEQ multiplex PCR, while the TCRdb copy is restricted to in-frame clones and leaves out a portion. The sample contains fewer than 80,000 clones, about 77% of which appear only once. The sample was CD4+ or CD8+ T cells sorted from blood, taken in a trial of the OX40 agonist ivuxolimab. These receptors were obtained from an adult with an advanced solid tumor such as melanoma, head and neck, liver or kidney cancer.

V usage is TRBV15 and J usage is TRBJ2-1; D is perhaps TRBD1 (6 bases). Germline CDR1 LNHNV, CDR2 YYDKDF (reference sequence). V lost 1 base to trimming and J lost 8 bases, with 18 bases between them. The CDR3 is made up of 16 amino acids. The CDR3 here is CATSRAPGVLSDEQFF. CDR3 nucleotides: TGTGCCACCAGCAGAGCGCCAGGGGTTCTATCGGATGAGCAGTTCTTC.

The chain recombines TRBV13 with TRBJ2-6; perhaps TRBD1 as D (6 bases). This CDR3 comprises 15 residues. Germline V gene data show CDR1 as PRHDT and CDR2 as FYEKMQ (reference sequence). Trimming cost V 3 bases and J 3 bases, with 9 bases left between them. The CDR3 coding sequence is TGTGCCAGCAGCTTCAGGGGATTTGGGGCCAACGTCCTGACTTTC. This encodes CASSFRGFGANVLTF. Variable domain in full (rest from reference TRBV13 and TRBJ2-6): AAGVIQSPRHLIKEKRETATLKCYPIPRHDTVYWYQQGPGQDPQFLISFYEKMQSDKGSIPDRFSAQQFSDYHSELNMSSLELGDSALYFCASSFRGFGANVLTFGAGSRLTVL.

The chain carries TRBV7-8 and TRBJ2-3, with D possibly being TRBD1 or TRBD2 (7 bases each). This CDR3 spans 14 amino acids. The V and J ends lost 5 bases and 4 bases respectively, with 13 bases between them. Germline CDR1 is SGHVS and CDR2 is FQNEAQ. CDR3 protein: CASSQGGGADTQYF. CDR3 DNA: TGTGCCAGCAGCCAGGGGGGGGGCGCAGATACGCAGTATTTT.

The chain links TRBV19 to TRBJ2-1; D gene ambiguous. The CDR3 has 11 residues. V was shortened by 6 bases and J by 4 bases, with 4 bases between the two germline ends. CDR1 and CDR2 (germline): LNHDA, SQIVND (reference sequence). CDR3: CASSQYNEQFF. CDR3 sequence (DNA): TGTGCCAGTAGCCAGTACAATGAGCAGTTCTTC. The full variable domain, completed using reference TRBV19 and TRBJ2-1, is DGGITQSPKYLFRKEGQNVTLSCEQNLNHDAMYWYRQDPGQGLRLIYYSQIVNDFQKGDIAEGYSVSREKKESFPLTVTSAQKNPTAFYLCASSQYNEQFFGPGTRLTVL.

This clone was seen only a few times. This chain connects TRBV7-8 to TRBJ1-2; the match to TRBD1 covers 7 bases. Germline V CDR1 and CDR2: SGHVS, FQNEAQ. The CDR3 sequence is 15 residues long. V shed 5 bases, J shed 5 bases, and the junction held 11 bases outside the gene matches. CDR3 in DNA: TGTGCCAGCAGCCTTGGGACAGCCCTCCGGTATGGCTACACCTTC. Translation: CASSLGTALRYGYTF.

V usage is TRBV2 and J usage is TRBJ1-6, with no clear D. CDR3 length: 12 amino acids. Trimming removed 7 bases from V and 10 bases from J, with 11 bases in between. The germline CDR1 and CDR2 sequences are SNHLY and FYNNEI. The CDR3 nucleotides read TGTGCCAGCATGGAGACAATCTCACCCCTCCACTTT. Encoded protein: CASMETISPLHF.

This clone has only one observation. The V and J genes are TRBV15 and TRBJ2-1; tentative D call: TRBD1 (6 bases). The germline CDR1 and CDR2 sequences are LNHNV and YYDKDF (reference sequence). V lost 2 bases and J lost 0, with 17 bases in between. CDR3 size: 18 residues. The CDR3 here is CATSRSFLDRASYNEQFF. The DNA for the CDR3 is TGTGCCACCAGCAGATCGTTTTTGGACAGAGCCTCCTACAATGAGCAGTTCTTC.

The CDR3 sequence is CASSYWGGGTKNIQYF. For the CDR3, the DNA is TGTGCCAGCAGTTACTGGGGAGGGGGCACGAAAAACATTCAGTACTTC. This chain uses TRBV6-6 with TRBJ2-4, with D possibly called TRBD1 or TRBD2 (7 bases each). The V and J ends lost 1 base and 4 bases respectively, with 14 bases between them. This CDR3 contains 16 residues. The germline V gene has CDR1 MNHNY and CDR2 SVGAGI (reference sequence).

V and J are TRBV5-1 and TRBJ1-1; possibly TRBD1 for D (6 bases). Germline-derived CDR1 and CDR2 are SGHRS and YFSETQ. The CDR3 extends over 16 amino acids. Trimming shortened V by 4 bases and J by 0 bases, and 16 bases separated the two germline ends. CDR3 in amino acids: CASSSLYRELNTEAFF. As DNA, the CDR3 is TGCGCCAGCAGCAGTCTCTACAGGGAATTGAACACTGAAGCTTTCTTT.

As DNA, the CDR3 is TGTGCCACCAGCAGGACAGGGGACACTGAAGCTTTCTTT. Its translation is CATSRTGDTEAFF. The V and J genes are TRBV15 and TRBJ1-1; 8 nucleotides line up with TRBD1. Per the germline V gene, CDR1 is LNHNV and CDR2 is YYDKDF (reference sequence). V lost 3 bases, J lost 3 bases, and 0 bases stayed unmatched. This CDR3 spans 13 amino acids.